Following are 29 T cell receptor beta chains from one sample sequenced in a study of cytomegalovirus exposure and HLA in healthy donors. Profiled with immunoSEQ multiplex PCR; TCRdb holds only in-frame clones, not every one. The sample yields roughly 48,000 clones, 80% to 90% seen once. Material: PBMCs. The origin of the receptors is a young woman in good health and CMV-seronegative.

This sequence joins TRBV10-1 and TRBJ1-1; D perhaps matches TRBD1 (6 bases). The length of the CDR3 is 13 residues. The ends were cut back, 8 bases at V and 1 base at J, with 11 bases in the middle. Germline loops: CDR1 WNHNN, CDR2 SYGVQD (reference sequence). CDR3 residues: CASSRQANTEAFF. In nucleotides, the CDR3 is TGCGCCAGCTCCAGACAGGCGAACACTGAAGCTTTCTTT.

This sequence joins TRBV2 and TRBJ1-2, with D maybe TRBD1 (6 bases). Germline loops: CDR1 SNHLY, CDR2 FYNNEI. V was cut by 6 bases and J by 2 bases, with 10 bases left in between. The CDR3 consists of 13 residues. The DNA of the CDR3 is TGTGCCAGCAGCGAGACAGGAAACTATGGCTACACCTTC. Encoded protein: CASSETGNYGYTF.

This chain uses TRBV27 with TRBJ2-3, with D possibly TRBD1 on 5 matching bases. Germline CDR1 reads MNHEY; CDR2 reads SMNVEV (reference sequence). The germline V and J ends were trimmed by 3 bases and 0 bases, with 10 bases remaining between them. The CDR3 totals 15 residues. CDR3 in amino acids: CASSFKGISTDTQYF. CDR3 nucleotides: TGTGCCAGCAGTTTTAAGGGGATTAGCACAGATACGCAGTATTTT.

This chain joins TRBV25-1 and TRBJ2-1; 8 nucleotides line up with TRBD2. Unmatched junction bases numbered 7, after V lost 6 bases and J lost 9 bases. The CDR3 contains 13 residues. Germline V gene sequence: CDR1 MGHDK, CDR2 SYGVNS. CDR3 amino acids: CASRSPAGVEQFF. CDR3 in DNA: TGTGCCAGCAGGTCCCCAGCGGGAGTTGAGCAGTTCTTC.

By share, this clone counts as medium-sized. The chain couples TRBV5-5 to TRBJ2-1; 7 nucleotides agree with TRBD1. In germline, CDR1 is SGHKS, CDR2 YYEKEE (reference sequence). Unmatched junction bases numbered 3, after V lost 3 bases and J lost 0 bases. This CDR3 contains 15 residues. For the CDR3, the DNA is TGTGCCAGCAGCTACCGGGACAGCTCCTACAATGAGCAGTTCTTC. Encoded protein: CASSYRDSSYNEQFF.

This sequence joins TRBV23-1 and TRBJ2-3; the match to TRBD1 covers 8 bases. TRBV23-1 is marked as an open reading frame, function uncertain. The CDR3 consists of 18 residues. V shed 6 bases, J shed 3 bases, and the junction held 17 bases outside the gene matches. This CDR3 reads CASSRRDRILIETDTQYF. The CDR3 nucleotides are TGCGCCAGCAGCCGCCGGGACAGGATTTTAATAGAGACAGATACGCAGTATTTT.

The V gene is TRBV27, the J gene TRBJ1-5; no clear D gene. In germline, CDR1 is MNHEY, CDR2 SMNVEV (reference sequence). V lost 3 bases to trimming and J lost 0 bases, with 9 bases between them. The CDR3 contains 15 residues. In DNA form, the CDR3 reads TGTGCCAGCAGTTTTGGAGGATATAGCAATCAGCCCCAGCATTTT. This translates into CASSFGGYSNQPQHF.

A few counts support this clone. The CDR3 spells CASSSGRSANWEKLFF. As DNA, the CDR3 is TGTGCCAGCAGCTCGGGTCGGAGCGCCAATTGGGAAAAACTGTTTTTT. V is TRBV7-9 and J is TRBJ1-4, with no clear D. The germline CDR1 and CDR2 sequences are SEHNR and FQNEAQ (reference sequence). This CDR3 comprises 16 residues. Trimming took 4 bases from V and 8 from J, leaving 20 bases between them.

V usage is TRBV5-1 and J usage is TRBJ1-2, with 11 bases identical to TRBD1. The ends lost 3 bases at V and 4 bases at J; junction bases unmatched: 5. The CDR3 has 15 residues. Per germline, CDR1 SGHRS and CDR2 YFSETQ. The DNA for the CDR3 is TGCGCCAGCAGCTCTCCCGGGACAGGGGGCTATGGCTACACCTTC. Its protein is CASSSPGTGGYGYTF.

The chain recombines TRBV19 with TRBJ2-7, with D possibly TRBD1 on 6 matching bases. The CDR3 sequence is 15 residues long. Germline CDR1 LNHDA, CDR2 SQIVND (reference sequence). V shed 1 base and J shed 6 bases, with 16 bases lying between them. The CDR3 sequence: CASSIAEGGSAEQYF. The CDR3, as DNA: TGTGCCAGTAGTATAGCTGAAGGGGGATCCGCCGAGCAGTACTTC.

V usage is TRBV27 and J usage is TRBJ1-1; 8 nucleotides line up with TRBD1. The CDR3 covers 16 residues. CDR1 is MNHEY and CDR2 is SMNVEV in the germline V gene (reference sequence). The V segment lost 4 bases and the J segment 5 bases; nucleotides outside the gene matches: 12. This CDR3 is CASSSDWTGSRTEAFF. The DNA of the CDR3 is TGTGCCAGCAGTTCAGACTGGACAGGGTCAAGGACTGAAGCTTTCTTT.

The rearrangement joins TRBV2 to TRBJ1-1, with D possibly being TRBD1 (6 bases). Germline V lookup: CDR1 SNHLY, CDR2 FYNNEI. Between the trimmed V and J ends, which lost 6 bases and 3 bases, there was a span of 17 bases. The CDR3 spans 15 residues. The DNA for the CDR3 is TGTGCCAGCAGGACGAACAGGGTGGGGTACACTGAAGCTTTCTTT. Translation: CASRTNRVGYTEAFF.

The chain is built from TRBV28 and TRBJ2-1; TRBD2 aligns across 14 bases. Per germline, CDR1 MDHEN and CDR2 SYDVKM. Trimming took 7 bases from V and 6 from J; bases not matched to a gene: 8. The CDR3 is 16 residues long. The CDR3 nucleotides are TGTGCCAGCAAAGGCGGGACTAGCGGGAGTGTCAATGAGCAGTTCTTC. This translates into CASKGGTSGSVNEQFF.

The V and J genes are TRBV7-6 and TRBJ1-1; a weak D match, TRBD1 (6 bases). CDR1 is SGHVS and CDR2 is FNYEAQ in the germline V gene. V was pared by 0 bases and J by 1 base, with 18 bases between. The CDR3 has 18 residues. Here the CDR3 reads CASSLADLRGRQNTEAFF. The CDR3 DNA follows: TGTGCCAGCAGCTTAGCGGACCTGCGGGGGCGACAGAACACTGAAGCTTTCTTT.

The CDR3 DNA is TGTGCCAGCAGTTTGTCGACAGGGGAGGAAGATCAGCCCCAGCATTTT. Its translation is CASSLSTGEEDQPQHF. The rearrangement joins TRBV28 to TRBJ1-5, with 8 bases lining up with TRBD1. Germline assignment: CDR1 MDHEN and CDR2 SYDVKM. The CDR3 loop spans 16 amino acids. J was trimmed by 5 bases and V by 3 bases; bases with no gene match: 9.

The rearrangement joins TRBV28 to TRBJ1-4; D perhaps matches TRBD1 (6 bases). This CDR3 contains 15 residues. Germline CDR1 and CDR2: MDHEN and SYDVKM. The V end was cut by 6 bases, the J end by 0 bases, with 11 bases between. The chain's CDR3 is CASRGAPATNEKLFF. The DNA for the CDR3 is TGTGCCAGCAGGGGGGCACCAGCAACTAATGAAAAACTGTTTTTT.

A remark on this clone: Other DNA sequences from this sample encode an identical CDR3 as well. This rearrangement joins TRBV5-1 to TRBJ2-7; TRBD2 agrees at 10 bases. This CDR3 comprises 14 residues. V trimming: 4 bases; J trimming: 4 bases; junction bases outside the gene matches: 5. Looked up from germline, CDR1 is SGHRS and CDR2 is YFSETQ. DNA for the CDR3: TGCGCCAGCAGCCTGGCTAGCGGGAGTTACGAGCAGTACTTC. Protein sequence: CASSLASGSYEQYF. Full variable domain (outside the CDR3, taken from reference TRBV5-1 and TRBJ2-7): KAGVTQTPRYLIKTRGQQVTLSCSPISGHRSVSWYQQTPGQGLQFLFEYFSETQRNKGNFPGRFSGRQFSNSRSEMNVSTLELGDSALYLCASSLASGSYEQYFGPGTRLTVT.

In DNA form, the CDR3 reads TGTGCCAGCAGTGAAGCGTCGGGTAGCGGGTTTCAAGAGACCCAGTACTTC. This encodes CASSEASGSGFQETQYF. This rearrangement joins TRBV6-1 to TRBJ2-5; the match to TRBD2 covers 7 bases. Germline V CDR1 and CDR2: MNHNS, SASEGT. The CDR3 has 17 amino acids. With V trimmed by 0 bases and J by 2 bases, 9 bases remained unmatched.

This clone was picked up one time. The CDR3 DNA reads as TGTGCCAGCAGCGTAGATCAGGGGAGAGGACCCTACGAGCAGTACTTC. This translates into CASSVDQGRGPYEQYF. V gene TRBV9 combines with J gene TRBJ2-7; D is possibly TRBD1 (6 bases). V was shortened by 0 bases and J by 2 bases, with 15 bases between the two germline ends. Germline V gives CDR1 SGDLS, CDR2 YYNGEE. This CDR3 comprises 16 residues.

The rearrangement uses TRBV27 and TRBJ2-1; D call uncertain. V lost 8 bases and J 8 bases, leaving 16 bases between the germline ends. This CDR3 region has 13 residues. Looked up from germline, CDR1 is MNHEY and CDR2 is SMNVEV (reference sequence). CDR3 region: CASRSFAVDEQFF. The CDR3 nucleotides read TGTGCCAGCCGATCTTTTGCAGTGGATGAGCAGTTCTTC.

The chain is built from TRBV9 and TRBJ2-3; 8 positions agree with TRBD2. The CDR3 is made up of 13 amino acids. Trimming at V came to 0 bases and at J to 10 bases, leaving 4 bases not matched to a gene. Germline V lookup: CDR1 SGDLS, CDR2 YYNGEE. In nucleotides, the CDR3 is TGTGCCAGCAGCGTAGCTGGGCGGGAGGCGCAGTATTTT. Its protein is CASSVAGREAQYF.

V is TRBV5-3 and J is TRBJ1-3, with TRBD1 matching 7 bases. TRBV5-3 falls under the ORF class, with uncertain function. Trimming cost V 0 bases and J 0 bases; bases outside gene matches: 3. The CDR3 is 16 residues long. CDR3 residues: CARSLGQGASGNTIYF. CDR3 DNA: TGTGCCAGAAGCTTGGGACAGGGAGCCTCTGGAAACACCATATATTTT.

The chain joins TRBV28 to TRBJ2-7; D is ambiguous. CDR1 and CDR2 (germline): MDHEN, SYDVKM. The CDR3 is 12 amino acids. Trimming cost V 6 bases and J 2 bases, with 8 bases left between them. The CDR3 region is CASRYSTYEQYF. CDR3 nucleotide sequence: TGTGCCAGCAGGTACAGTACCTACGAGCAGTACTTC.

This clone showed up just once. The chain combines TRBV5-3 with TRBJ1-3, with TRBD1 as a possible D gene (5 bases). TRBV5-3 belongs to the ORF category, with a function that is uncertain. The CDR3 has 15 amino acids. V lost 3 bases and J lost 8, with 18 bases in between. CDR3 region: CARSSLGRVEYTIYF. The CDR3 bases are TGTGCCAGAAGCTCTCTGGGCAGGGTGGAATACACCATATATTTT.

The chain uses TRBV4-3 and TRBJ2-7; 11 positions match TRBD2. Germline V CDR1 and CDR2: LGHNA, YSLEER. Trimming took 3 bases from V and 4 from J; bases not matched to a gene: 2. This CDR3 region has 14 residues. The CDR3 loop is CASSHGTSGYEQYF. The CDR3 DNA reads as TGCGCCAGCAGCCATGGGACTAGCGGTTACGAGCAGTACTTC.

The gene calls are TRBV4-3 and TRBJ1-3, with 8 bases aligning to TRBD1. The V gene's germline CDR1 is LGHNA and CDR2 YSLEER. CDR3 size: 16 residues. After removal of 3 bases from V and 7 bases from J, the junction contained 11 bases not matched to a gene. CDR3 sequence (DNA): TGCGCCAGCAGCCACCAACCGGGACAGGCACCGAACACCATATATTTT. This codes for CASSHQPGQAPNTIYF.

The chain combines TRBV15 with TRBJ1-5, with 7 nucleotides matching TRBD1. The length of the CDR3 is 15 residues. The germline V gene has CDR1 LNHNV and CDR2 YYDKDF (reference sequence). The trim removed 3 bases at V and 3 bases at J, leaving 5 bases unmatched. DNA of the CDR3: TGTGCCACCAGCAGGGGGACAGTTCTCAATCAGCCCCAGCATTTT. The encoded protein is CATSRGTVLNQPQHF.

The V gene is TRBV27, the J gene TRBJ1-1, with 7 bases lining up with TRBD1. The trim removed 9 bases at V and 11 bases at J, leaving 15 bases unmatched. The CDR3 totals 13 residues. Germline lookup yields CDR1 MNHEY and CDR2 SMNVEV (reference sequence). The CDR3 region has the DNA TGTGCCAGTCTCGGACAGGACCTAATGAGGGCTTTCTTT. The encoded protein is CASLGQDLMRAFF.

For the CDR3, the DNA is TGCGCCAGCAGCCTGGACAGGGGGCCAGATGAGCAGTTCTTC. Translating it yields CASSLDRGPDEQFF. The V gene is TRBV5-1, the J gene TRBJ2-1; 11 positions match TRBD1. The CDR3 consists of 14 residues. Germline-derived CDR1 and CDR2 are SGHRS and YFSETQ. Trimming removed 4 bases from V and 8 bases from J; junction bases left unmatched: 5.